This T cell receptor (beta chain) was recorded in a study of T cell responses to AZD1222 COVID-19 vaccine. Points from the study as a whole: The sample set comprised mostly white British donors with more females, and clonal diversity was possibly underestimated.

Sequencing used immunoSEQ multiplex PCR; TCRdb keeps in-frame clones, though not all of them. The sample yields roughly 130,000 clones, 92% seen once. About this clone itself: No antigen is known for it.

The CDR3 contains 15 residues. Germline assignment: CDR1 ENHRY and CDR2 SYGVKD. Trimming took off 4 bases at V and 6 bases at J, with 19 bases between the two ends. The starting material was peripheral blood, obtained on day 0 of AZD1222 vaccination. The TCR was taken from an adult in good health. The chain is built from TRBV10-3 and TRBJ2-7; D may match TRBD1 or TRBD2 (5 bases each). CDR3 nucleotide sequence: TGTGCCATCAGTGGAAGGGACGTGCCTCCCCTCGAGCAGTACTTC. It is translated as CAISGRDVPPLEQYF.